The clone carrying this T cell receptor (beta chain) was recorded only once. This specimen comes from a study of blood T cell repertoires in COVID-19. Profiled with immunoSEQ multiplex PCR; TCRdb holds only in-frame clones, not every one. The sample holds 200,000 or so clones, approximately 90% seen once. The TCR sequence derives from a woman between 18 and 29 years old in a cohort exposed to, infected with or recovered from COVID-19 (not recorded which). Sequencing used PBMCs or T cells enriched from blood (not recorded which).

The chain's CDR3 is CASSPGQGTANTDTQYF. The CDR3 nucleotides read TGTGCCAGCAGCCCGGGACAGGGGACGGCAAACACAGATACGCAGTATTTT. The rearrangement joins TRBV5-4 to TRBJ2-3, with 10 nucleotides matching TRBD1. CDR1 and CDR2 from the germline V gene are SGHNT and YYREEE (reference sequence). Trimming cost V 4 bases and J 2 bases; bases outside gene matches: 10. This CDR3 region has 17 residues.